Here is one TCR beta chain with its context. This sample was included in a study of cytomegalovirus exposure and HLA in healthy donors. Primers: 60 Vbeta forward and 13 Jbeta reverse. Produced via immunoSEQ multiplex PCR; TCRdb's table is partial and in-frame only. The data show about 190,000 clones, about 80% seen once. CDR3 size: 13 residues. Germline trimming cut 0 bases from V and 8 bases from J; bases unmatched to any gene: 3. Per the germline V gene, CDR1 is SGDLS and CDR2 is YYNGEE. The sequence was collected from a woman between 50 and 59 years old in good health and CMV-seropositive. The chain couples TRBV9 to TRBJ1-2; 8 nucleotides match TRBD1. The sequencing input was PBMCs. The CDR3 sequence: CASSVGTGYGYTF. For the CDR3, the DNA is TGTGCCAGCAGCGTAGGGACAGGGTACGGCTACACCTTC.